A selection of T cell receptor beta chains follows, all from one sample in a study of CD8 T cells in ankylosing spondylitis. Using its own MiXCR run on the 5' RACE reads, TCRdb lists one record per CDR3 protein. The sample holds around 250,000 distinct CDR3 sequences, 9.5% to 12% seen once. The sample comprised blood, either unsorted or a sorted T cell fraction (not recorded which). The receptors were gathered from a male donor with ankylosing spondylitis or in good health (not recorded which). CDR3s include the opening cysteine and the closing phenylalanine or tryptophan. A D gene is named only where the DNA matches it firmly. Where a row states a size, it is once, few, many or the class of an expanded clone; other rows omit it.

d_call	j_call	v_call	clone_size	cdr3_aa	cdr3_nt
TRBD2	TRBJ2-1	TRBV15	few	CATSRTAGGSEQFF	TGTGCCACCAGCAGAACAGCGGGAGGCAGTGAGCAGTTCTTC
TRBD2	TRBJ2-7	TRBV6-1	many	CASRRDGLAGSYEQYF	TGTGCCAGCAGGAGGGACGGACTAGCGGGTTCTTACGAGCAGTACTTC
.	TRBJ2-1	TRBV29-1	many	CSVAAHRLRNEQFF	TGCAGCGTCGCAGCGCACCGCCTCAGAAATGAGCAGTTCTTC
.	TRBJ1-6	TRBV11-2	many	CASSRDTQGPSPLHF	TGTGCCAGCAGCCGAGATACGCAGGGCCCATCACCCCTCCACTTT
TRBD1	TRBJ2-1	TRBV5-5	many	CASSGGQGINEQFF	TGTGCCAGCAGCGGAGGACAGGGGATCAATGAGCAGTTCTTC
.	TRBJ2-1	TRBV7-7	few	CASSPSPLISTDEQFF	TGTGCCAGCAGCCCGAGCCCGCTGATCTCTACCGATGAGCAGTTCTTC
TRBD2	TRBJ2-7	TRBV20-1	many	CSATRLAGRNEQYF	TGCAGTGCTACCAGACTAGCGGGAAGGAACGAGCAGTACTTC
TRBD2	TRBJ2-1	TRBV29-1	many	CSVAGLAGPSSYNEQFF	TGCAGCGTTGCAGGACTAGCGGGGCCAAGCTCCTACAATGAGCAGTTCTTC
.	TRBJ1-2	TRBV18	.	CASSPGSSGNYGYTF	TGTGCCAGCTCACCAGGGTCCTCGGGGAACTATGGCTACACCTTC
.	TRBJ2-3	TRBV9	many	CASSYHVVRTDTQYF	TGTGCCAGCAGCTACCACGTGGTCCGCACAGATACGCAGTATTTT
TRBD1	TRBJ1-2	TRBV29-1	few	CSVSKDRSGGGYTF	TGCAGCGTTTCCAAGGACAGGTCGGGCGGGGGCTACACCTTC
.	TRBJ1-2	TRBV11-2	.	CASSLLATEGGYTF	TGTGCCAGCAGCTTACTGGCCACCGAGGGGGGCTACACCTTC
TRBD1	TRBJ2-5	TRBV4-1	many	CASSQDRTGQGQETQYF	TGCGCCAGCAGCCAAGATCGTACAGGACAGGGGCAAGAGACCCAGTACTTC
TRBD2	TRBJ2-3	TRBV4-2	.	CASSQEPRTSGGGYTQYF	TGTGCCAGCAGCCAAGAGCCCCGTACTAGCGGGGGGGGATATACGCAGTATTTT
TRBD1	TRBJ1-1	TRBV7-6	many	CASSLGPLRTGPNTEAFF	TGTGCCAGCAGCTTAGGGCCTCTTCGGACAGGGCCGAACACTGAAGCTTTCTTT
.	TRBJ1-2	TRBV18	.	CASSPAGSLYGYTF	TGTGCCAGCTCACCAGCGGGATCACTCTATGGCTACACCTTC
.	TRBJ2-3	TRBV21-1	many	CASSGRRDAPGTDTQYF	TGTGCCAGCAGCGGACGACGGGACGCCCCTGGCACAGATACGCAGTATTTT
.	TRBJ2-7	TRBV12-3/TRBV12-4	.	CASSLGAHEQYF	TGTGCCAGCAGTTTGGGGGCCCACGAGCAGTACTTC
.	TRBJ2-5	TRBV7-2	many	CASSLGVGVEETQYF	TGTGCCAGCAGCTTAGGGGTCGGGGTTGAGGAGACCCAGTACTTC
.	TRBJ2-1	TRBV9	.	CASSDAGREHNEQFF	TGTGCCAGCAGCGACGCGGGGCGGGAACACAATGAGCAGTTCTTC
.	TRBJ2-1	TRBV24-1	.	CATSESTEQFF	TGTGCCACCAGTGAGTCGACCGAGCAGTTCTTC
TRBD1	TRBJ2-5	TRBV12-3/TRBV12-4	many	CASTQTGGGEETQYF	TGTGCCAGCACCCAGACAGGGGGGGGCGAGGAGACCCAGTACTTC